Below, 7 T cell receptor beta chains from the same sample are listed, as sequenced in a study of blood T cell repertoires in COVID-19. Here immunoSEQ multiplex PCR was the method, and the copy in TCRdb shows in-frame clones only, minus some. The table records roughly 170,000 clones, approximately 85% of them present only once. Sequencing was carried out using peripheral blood. All receptors derive from a man aged 55 to 70 who had recovered from COVID-19.

CDR3 in amino acids: CASDSGAEPQHF. The CDR3 DNA sequence: TGTGCCAGCGACTCAGGGGCTGAGCCCCAGCATTTT. This chain joins TRBV2 and TRBJ1-5; a possible D gene is TRBD1 (6 bases). Per the germline V gene, CDR1 is SNHLY and CDR2 is FYNNEI. The CDR3 loop spans 12 amino acids. The V end was cut by 8 bases, the J end by 8 bases, with 13 bases between.

The gene calls are TRBV2 and TRBJ1-1, with unresolved D. The germline gives CDR1 SNHLY, CDR2 FYNNEI. The CDR3 is made up of 11 amino acids. Trimming shortened V by 4 bases and J by 4 bases, and 4 bases separated the two germline ends. CDR3 nucleotides: TGTGCCAGCAGTGCTTCCACTGAAGCTTTCTTT. Its protein product is CASSASTEAFF.

The rearrangement joins TRBV6-2 or TRBV6-3 to TRBJ1-2, with D unresolved. The ends were cut back, 6 bases at V and 5 bases at J, with 10 bases in the middle. There are 12 residues in the CDR3. The germline V gene has CDR1 MNHEY and CDR2 SVGEGT. The CDR3 protein is CASSPTPYGYTF. In DNA, the CDR3 is TGTGCCAGCAGCCCGACACCTTATGGCTACACCTTC.

This sequence joins TRBV4-2 and TRBJ1-1, with D possibly matching TRBD1 (6 bases). CDR1 LGHNA and CDR2 YNFKEQ come from the germline V gene. V gave up 0 bases and J gave up 1 base, with 12 bases separating them. CDR3 size: 16 residues. CDR3: CASSQDRNRANTEAFF. DNA of the CDR3: TGTGCCAGCAGCCAAGATCGGAACAGGGCGAACACTGAAGCTTTCTTT.

This sequence joins TRBV7-2 and TRBJ2-5; maybe TRBD2 (6 bases). Trimming removed 1 base from V and 2 bases from J, with 20 bases in between. CDR3 size: 18 residues. The germline gives CDR1 SGHTA, CDR2 FQGNSA. The DNA of the CDR3 is TGTGCCAGCAGCTTAGTCCCCTGGGGTAGCGGTGAGCAAGAGACCCAGTACTTC. Translation: CASSLVPWGSGEQETQYF.

The chain recombines TRBV6-5 with TRBJ2-7; no clear D gene. Trimming removed 6 bases at V and 2 bases at J, with 14 bases between. This CDR3 has 14 amino acids. CDR1 is MNHEY and CDR2 is SVGAGI in the germline V gene. The CDR3 DNA sequence: TGTGCCAGCAGGCCTCGGGTCTCCGCCTACGAGCAGTACTTC. Its protein is CASRPRVSAYEQYF.

The rearrangement joins TRBV10-3 to TRBJ2-3; TRBD2 might be the D (7 bases). V was clipped by 8 bases and J by 3 bases, with 27 bases between them. The CDR3 spans 18 residues. Germline values: CDR1 ENHRY, CDR2 SYGVKD. CDR3 sequence reads: CAIGVGRTRGPGTDTQYF. Written as DNA, the CDR3 is TGTGCCATCGGAGTAGGCCGTACGCGGGGGCCGGGGACAGATACGCAGTATTTT.